The sequence of this T cell receptor beta chain was determined in a study of shared clonotypes between healthy human individuals. Study summary: Each donor contributed plates that comprised three CD4 naive, three CD4 memory, two CD8 naive and one CD8 memory. Whole-study findings and limits: In general, naive subsets displayed greater estimated richness than memory subsets did.

Naive CD8 isolation took CD45RO-negative cells positively selected for CCR7 and excluded terminally differentiated effector memory CD45RA+ cells. This clone occurred a few times. The antigen remains unidentified. Assay execution took place at the deep level. Assay used: immunoSEQ multiplex PCR; TCRdb lists only in-frame clones, some missing. The sample has around 2.1 million clones; roughly 91% are singletons. The CDR3 covers 14 residues. Germline values: CDR1 SGHNT, CDR2 YYREEE (reference sequence). Trimming stripped 0 bases from V and 0 bases from J, with 6 bases between. The chain joins TRBV5-4 to TRBJ1-1; D is ambiguous. The sequence was collected from a man aged 18 to 30 in good health. Some clones in this sample may be carry-over from other donors' samples. The sequencing input was naive CD8+ T cells from PBMCs. DNA of the CDR3: TGTGCCAGCAGCTTGGGGGAAATGAACACTGAAGCTTTCTTT. Protein product: CASSLGEMNTEAFF.